This T cell receptor (beta chain) was retrieved from a study of blood T cell repertoires in COVID-19. The V and J ends lost 7 bases and 3 bases, in that order; junction bases with no gene match: 21. CDR1 SGHNT and CDR2 YENEEA come from the germline V gene. This CDR3 comprises 18 residues. Measured with immunoSEQ multiplex PCR; TCRdb has only the in-frame clones, and not every one. The repertoire holds about 250,000 clones, with 70% to 90% as singletons. The V call is TRBV11-3, the J call TRBJ2-7, with TRBD2 matching over 7 bases. Material: peripheral blood. The clonotype was recovered from a woman aged 55-69 years with active or convalescent COVID-19. CDR3 residues: CASTLAGEPRTGSYEQYF. CDR3 DNA: TGTGCCAGCACCTTGGCGGGAGAACCCCGAACGGGGAGCTACGAGCAGTACTTC. The full variable domain, completed using reference TRBV11-3 and TRBJ2-7, is EAGVVQSPRYKIIEKKQPVAFWCNPISGHNTLYWYLQNLGQGPELLIRYENEEAVDDSQLPKDRFSAERLKGVDSTLKIQPAELGDSAVYLCASTLAGEPRTGSYEQYFGPGTRLTVT.